These 10 T cell receptor beta chains were sequenced from one sample in a study of shared clonotypes between healthy human individuals. TCRdb's copy holds only in-frame clones and misses some; the assay was immunoSEQ multiplex PCR. Of 2 million or so clones detected, approximately 95% appear once; the ten largest clones hold more than 0.95%. Terminally differentiated effector memory CD45RA+ cells were excluded by CCR7 positive selection of CD45RO-negative cells. The material sequenced was naive CD8+ T cells sorted from blood. The source of these receptors is a man aged 18-30 years in good health.

J is TRBJ1-2 and V is TRBV6-5; D possibly corresponds to TRBD1 (5 bases). Between the trimmed V and J ends, which lost 7 bases and 3 bases, there was a span of 12 bases. This CDR3 is 13 amino acids long. Germline CDR1 MNHEY, CDR2 SVGAGI. CDR3 in DNA: TGTGCCAGCAAACCTCAGGGTGACTATGGCTACACCTTC. As protein: CASKPQGDYGYTF.

As concerns this clone: The same CDR3 also results from other DNA sequences found in this sample. The CDR3 coding sequence is TGTGCCAGTAGTCCCGGACAGGGTGGCTACGAGCAGTACTTC. Protein product: CASSPGQGGYEQYF. V gene TRBV19 combines with J gene TRBJ2-7; 8 bases are shared with TRBD1. The V gene end was trimmed by 5 bases and the J gene end by 3 bases; junction bases not matched to a gene: 6. CDR3 length: 14 amino acids. Germline CDR1 LNHDA, CDR2 SQIVND (reference sequence). Full variable domain (rest looked up from reference TRBV19 and TRBJ2-7): DGGITQSPKYLFRKEGQNVTLSCEQNLNHDAMYWYRQDPGQGLRLIYYSQIVNDFQKGDIAEGYSVSREKKESFPLTVTSAQKNPTAFYLCASSPGQGGYEQYFGPGTRLTVT.

The chain couples TRBV6-5 to TRBJ1-1, with 7 bases identical to TRBD1. J was trimmed by 3 bases and V by 2 bases; bases with no gene match: 3. This CDR3 is built from 14 residues. Germline V lookup: CDR1 MNHEY, CDR2 SVGAGI. The CDR3 loop is CASSYDRADTEAFF. In DNA, the CDR3 is TGTGCCAGCAGTTACGACAGGGCGGACACTGAAGCTTTCTTT.

The chain links TRBV30 to TRBJ1-1; D perhaps matches TRBD1 (5 bases). The CDR3 is made up of 15 amino acids. With 1 base removed from V and 0 bases from J, the gap between germline ends came to 12 bases. Germline V lookup: CDR1 GTSNPN, CDR2 SVGIG (reference sequence). Here the CDR3 DNA reads TGTGCCTGGAGTGGGGGGGTATACATGAACACTGAAGCTTTCTTT. Translation gives CAWSGGVYMNTEAFF. The full variable domain, in which reference TRBV30 and TRBJ1-1 provide the parts outside the CDR3, is SQTIHQWPATLVQPVGSPLSLECTVEGTSNPNLYWYRQAAGRGLQLLFYSVGIGQISSEVPQNLSASRPQDRQFILSSKKLLLSDSGFYLCAWSGGVYMNTEAFFGQGTRLTVV.

The chain carries TRBV18 and TRBJ2-3; no firm D call. The CDR3 consists of 16 residues. From germline, CDR1 is KGHSH and CDR2 LQKENI. The V end lost 5 bases, the J end lost 4 bases, and 19 bases lay between the germline ends. The CDR3 nucleotides are TGTGCCAGCTCAGATCTGGCCTACCCCGCCCCAGATACGCAGTATTTT. Amino acid sequence: CASSDLAYPAPDTQYF.

Comment on this clone: This CDR3 is also generated by other DNA sequences in the sample. The rearrangement links TRBV7-9 to TRBJ2-7; D possibly uses TRBD1 or TRBD2 (6 bases each). CDR1 is SEHNR, CDR2 FQNEAQ, per germline (reference sequence). This CDR3 has 14 residues. V dropped 0 bases and J dropped 5 bases, with 11 bases sitting between them. In DNA form, the CDR3 reads TGTGCCAGCAGCTTAGCGGGGGGCCTCCACGAGCAGTACTTC. Protein product: CASSLAGGLHEQYF.

This chain joins TRBV4-2 and TRBJ2-5, with 10 bases matching TRBD2. The CDR3 covers 17 residues. V trimming: 4 bases; J trimming: 5 bases; junction bases outside the gene matches: 13. The germline V gene has CDR1 LGHNA and CDR2 YNFKEQ. The CDR3, as DNA: TGTGCCAGCAGCCTCAGGGCTAGCGGGGGAATGGGGGAGACCCAGTACTTC. This gives the protein CASSLRASGGMGETQYF.

The V call is TRBV23-1, the J call TRBJ2-7; D gene ambiguous. TRBV23-1 is designated an ORF whose function remains uncertain. Trimming stripped 6 bases from V and 2 bases from J, with 14 bases between. The CDR3 runs 14 residues. In DNA, the CDR3 is TGCGCCAGCAGCCAAGGACGTAACACCTACGAGCAGTACTTC. As protein: CASSQGRNTYEQYF.

This chain uses TRBV5-4 with TRBJ2-7; no definite D call. V dropped 4 bases and J dropped 3 bases, with 8 bases sitting between them. This CDR3 has 12 amino acids. Germline CDR1 and CDR2: SGHNT and YYREEE (reference sequence). DNA of the CDR3: TGTGCCAGCAGCCTGTGGAGCTACGAGCAGTACTTC. This codes for CASSLWSYEQYF.

The chain recombines TRBV2 with TRBJ2-2; 9 bases map to TRBD1. CDR3 size: 19 residues. Germline V CDR1 and CDR2: SNHLY, FYNNEI. After removal of 2 bases from V and 6 bases from J, the junction contained 16 bases not matched to a gene. The DNA for the CDR3 is TGTGCCAGCAGTGAATTATTTGGGACAGGGAGTCGGTATCCCGGGGAGCTGTTTTTT. Translation gives CASSELFGTGSRYPGELFF.